This T cell receptor beta chain was observed in a study of blood T cells in healthy people across ages. Study-wide results and caveats: Investigators viewed diversity estimates from one million T cells as underestimates, the study reported.

Germline V gene data show CDR1 as SGHTA and CDR2 as FQGNSA. This CDR3 contains 15 residues. Sample-barcoded 5' priming and a J-beta primer mix drove a second PCR of roughly 6 to 12 cycles. TCRdb recomputed calls from the 5' RACE reads with MiXCR, one row per CDR3 protein. The sample lists about 1.8 million distinct CDR3 sequences, roughly 52% seen once, with over 2% in the top ten. There were healthy Caucasian individuals from Russia, aged roughly 6 to 95, serving as donors. Comment on this clonotype: Its cognate antigen is unknown. One junction end disagrees with the germline gene, perhaps due to a read error.

V is TRBV7-2 and J is TRBJ2-3; TRBD2 matches 8 bases. This clonotype originated in a woman aged 40 to 55 in good health. Sequencing was carried out using blood. The CDR3 nucleotides read TGTGCCAGCAGCATAGCGGGGCATAGCACAGATACGCAGTATTTT. Its protein is CASSIAGHSTDTQYF.